This TCR beta chain was documented in a study of shared clonotypes between healthy human individuals. Whole-study context: Each donor's CD8 memory used one plate, CD8 naive two, each CD4 subset three.

General study findings and limits: It was the non-shared clonotypes that had lower generation probabilities than clonotypes shared by all four donors.

Concerning this clone itself: Its specificity is not known. The sample carries other DNA sequences with the same CDR3.

Template for every sorted-subset replicate PCR totaled about 0.2 ug DNA, around 32,000 T cell genomes. Here immunoSEQ multiplex PCR was the method, and the copy in TCRdb shows in-frame clones only, minus some. The sample lists over a million clones; around 75% were seen once. This CDR3 has 15 residues. The V end was cut by 0 bases, the J end by 0 bases, with 9 bases between. Germline CDR1 and CDR2: GTSNPN and SVGIG (reference sequence). The clonotype originates from a man aged 18 to 30 in good health. J is TRBJ1-5 and V is TRBV30, with D unresolved. The sample taken for sequencing was memory CD4+ T cells sorted from blood. Subset noted: CD45RA-negative fraction. CDR3 region: CAWSVGRYSNQPQHF. The CDR3 coding sequence is TGTGCCTGGAGTGTAGGCAGATATAGCAATCAGCCCCAGCATTTT.